These 28 T cell receptor beta chains came from one sample sequenced in a study of CD8 T cells in ankylosing spondylitis. One entry per CDR3 protein, called by TCRdb with MiXCR from the 5' RACE reads. Among 200,000 to 250,000 distinct CDR3 sequences listed, roughly a third were seen once. Sequenced material: blood, either unsorted or a sorted T cell fraction (not recorded which). The source is a male donor with ankylosing spondylitis or in good health (not recorded which).

The chain combines TRBV7-4 with TRBJ1-4, with TRBD1 matching 7 bases. The CDR3 loop spans 17 amino acids. Trimming cost V 5 bases and J 10 bases; bases outside gene matches: 19. Germline V gene sequence: CDR1 SGHVT, CDR2 SQSDAQ. The CDR3 sequence: CASSPSLSRDSLTKLFF. The CDR3 nucleotides read TGTGCCAGCAGCCCGTCCCTCTCTCGGGACAGTCTAACAAAACTGTTTTTT.

The chain joins TRBV12-3 or TRBV12-4 to TRBJ2-5, with D possibly TRBD1 on 6 matching bases. This CDR3 spans 14 amino acids. V was pared by 3 bases and J by 4 bases, with 12 bases between. The CDR3 sequence is CASSLGRGGETQYF. The DNA of the CDR3 is TGTGCCAGCAGTTTGGGCAGGGGTGGAGAGACCCAGTACTTC.

This clonotype was counted a single time. For the CDR3, the DNA is TGCAGTGCCGGACAGGGTGGGAACGAGCAGTACTTC. It encodes CSAGQGGNEQYF. The V gene is TRBV20-1, the J gene TRBJ2-7; TRBD1 matches 8 bases. V lost 6 bases, J lost 5 bases, and 6 bases stayed unmatched. The CDR3 extends over 12 amino acids. The germline V gene encodes CDR1 DFQATT and CDR2 SNEGSKA (reference sequence).

This clonotype has more than one count but fewer than ten. V usage is TRBV10-3 and J usage is TRBJ2-5; 9 bases align to TRBD2. This CDR3 is built from 14 residues. The V gene end was trimmed by 3 bases and the J gene end by 1 base; junction bases not matched to a gene: 0. Germline CDR1 is ENHRY and CDR2 is SYGVKD. In DNA form, the CDR3 reads TGTGCCATCAGTGATAGCGGGAGCCAAGAGACCCAGTACTTC. Protein: CAISDSGSQETQYF.

The chain combines TRBV20-1 with TRBJ1-1, with a possible D match to TRBD1 (5 bases). From germline, CDR1 is DFQATT and CDR2 SNEGSKA (reference sequence). CDR3 size: 15 residues. The V end lost 5 bases, the J end lost 0 bases, and 16 bases lay between the germline ends. CDR3 in DNA: TGCAGTGCTCGCCAGGGACTCGGGGTGAACACTGAAGCTTTCTTT. This sequence encodes CSARQGLGVNTEAFF.

This clonotype showed up just a few times. The rearrangement uses TRBV5-6 and TRBJ2-7; 8 bases are a match to TRBD1. The trim removed 3 bases at V and 6 bases at J, leaving 20 bases unmatched. This CDR3 is 18 amino acids long. CDR1 and CDR2 (germline): SGHDT, YYEEEE. The CDR3 bases are TGTGCCAGCAGCTCCCGCCTGACAGGGGCAAAACTGATGTTCGAGCAGTACTTC. It specifies CASSSRLTGAKLMFEQYF. Variable domain in full (rest from reference TRBV5-6 and TRBJ2-7): DAGVTQSPTHLIKTRGQQVTLRCSPKSGHDTVSWYQQALGQGPQFIFQYYEEEERQRGNFPDRFSGHQFPNYSSELNVNALLLGDSALYLCASSSRLTGAKLMFEQYFGPGTRLTVT.

The chain carries TRBV6-5 and TRBJ2-2; D unclear. CDR3 size: 17 residues. Germline V gene sequence: CDR1 MNHEY, CDR2 SVGAGI. V shed 2 bases and J shed 4 bases, with 17 bases lying between them. The CDR3 spells CASSYRSLHLSTGELFF. The CDR3 nucleotides read TGTGCCAGCAGTTACCGTAGTTTACACTTAAGCACCGGGGAGCTGTTTTTT.

This chain connects TRBV27 to TRBJ1-4; perhaps TRBD1 as D (6 bases). The V end lost 7 bases, the J end lost 6 bases, and 21 bases lay between the germline ends. CDR1 is MNHEY and CDR2 is SMNVEV in the germline V gene (reference sequence). This CDR3 has 16 amino acids. The CDR3 DNA sequence: TGTGCCAGCACCTGGGCCCCAAGGGGGAGACATGAAAAACTGTTTTTT. Protein: CASTWAPRGRHEKLFF.

The V gene is TRBV6-1, the J gene TRBJ2-7; maybe TRBD1 (6 bases). V was pared by 6 bases and J by 3 bases, with 18 bases between. Germline loops: CDR1 MNHNS, CDR2 SASEGT. This CDR3 comprises 15 residues. Here the CDR3 reads CASRTPETGVYEQYF. The CDR3 DNA sequence: TGTGCCAGCAGGACCCCAGAGACAGGAGTCTACGAGCAGTACTTC.

This clonotype was picked up many times. J is TRBJ2-1 and V is TRBV29-1; 7 bases are a match to TRBD1. V lost 7 bases, J lost 0 bases, and 12 bases stayed unmatched. This CDR3 is 16 amino acids long. Germline lookup yields CDR1 SQVTM and CDR2 ANQGSEA. DNA for the CDR3: TGCAGCGCCCTATCTGGGACAGAGAGCTCCTACAATGAGCAGTTCTTC. Its translation: CSALSGTESSYNEQFF.

This chain connects TRBV29-1 to TRBJ2-7; TRBD1 is a possible D gene (5 bases). From germline, CDR1 is SQVTM and CDR2 ANQGSEA. V lost 7 bases to trimming and J lost 4 bases, with 14 bases between them. This CDR3 spans 12 amino acids. This chain's CDR3 is CSAQGIQYEQYF. Written as DNA, the CDR3 is TGCAGCGCCCAGGGTATCCAGTACGAGCAGTACTTC.

This clonotype was counted only a few times. The chain couples TRBV20-1 to TRBJ2-2; 8 bases line up with TRBD2. In germline, CDR1 is DFQATT, CDR2 SNEGSKA (reference sequence). The ends lost 0 bases at V and 5 bases at J; junction bases unmatched: 8. This CDR3 contains 16 residues. This chain's CDR3 is CSARDYRGGGTGELFF. CDR3 sequence (DNA): TGCAGTGCTAGAGATTATCGGGGGGGCGGAACCGGGGAGCTGTTTTTT.

In its sample, this clonotype was seen many times. CDR3 DNA sequence: TGCAGTGCTAGAATTGACAGGGGGGATCCCTACGAGCAGTACTTC. This sequence encodes CSARIDRGDPYEQYF. J is TRBJ2-7 and V is TRBV20-1, with TRBD1 matching over 9 bases. Per germline, CDR1 DFQATT and CDR2 SNEGSKA (reference sequence). V lost 2 bases and J lost 2; bases outside the gene matches: 7. The CDR3 has 15 residues.

This clonotype turned up a few times. The CDR3 here is CASSLGGRRDTDTQYF. CDR3 DNA sequence: TGTGCCAGCAGTTTAGGGGGCCGGAGGGACACAGATACGCAGTATTTT. J is TRBJ2-3 and V is TRBV12-3 or TRBV12-4; TRBD2 might be the D (6 bases). V was shortened by 1 base and J by 2 bases, with 13 bases between the two germline ends. CDR3 length equals 16 residues.

CDR3 sequence (DNA): TGTGCCATCAGAACGACGGACAGAGAAGAGACCCAGTACTTC. Translation: CAIRTTDREETQYF. The V and J genes are TRBV10-3 and TRBJ2-5; D possibly corresponds to TRBD1 (6 bases). The germline CDR1 and CDR2 sequences are ENHRY and SYGVKD. Trimming left V 6 bases short and J 3 bases short, with 14 bases between. The CDR3 is 14 amino acids.

This sequence joins TRBV20-1 and TRBJ1-5, with D possibly TRBD1 on 5 matching bases. Germline assignment: CDR1 DFQATT and CDR2 SNEGSKA (reference sequence). Deletions cut 5 bases from V and 0 bases from J, with 14 bases between. The CDR3 contains 15 residues. The CDR3 region has the DNA TGCAGTGCTGGGGCCAACTCCTATAGCAATCAGCCCCAGCATTTT. It is translated as CSAGANSYSNQPQHF.

This chain links TRBV6-1 with TRBJ2-7, with D maybe TRBD1 (6 bases). This CDR3 contains 14 residues. Germline assignment: CDR1 MNHNS and CDR2 SASEGT. Trimming left V 6 bases short and J 7 bases short, with 19 bases between. As DNA, the CDR3 is TGTGCCAGCAGGGACGCAGGGGAAGAGAAGGAGCAGTACTTC. Its protein product is CASRDAGEEKEQYF.

The chain employs TRBV25-1 and TRBJ1-1, with unresolved D. In germline, CDR1 is MGHDK, CDR2 SYGVNS. The CDR3 loop spans 13 amino acids. V lost 8 bases to trimming and J lost 4 bases, with 14 bases between them. CDR3 region: CASPGEGGTEAFF. The CDR3 region has the DNA TGTGCCAGCCCCGGGGAAGGAGGCACTGAAGCTTTCTTT.

There are a few counts of this clonotype. The V gene is TRBV10-3, the J gene TRBJ2-1; 9 bases are a match to TRBD2. This CDR3 has 17 residues. Trimming at V came to 0 bases and at J to 4 bases, leaving 7 bases not matched to a gene. CDR1 is ENHRY, CDR2 SYGVKD, per germline. CDR3: CAISESSGGLSYNEQFF. The DNA for the CDR3 is TGTGCCATCAGTGAGTCCAGCGGGGGGCTCTCGTACAATGAGCAGTTCTTC.

This clonotype occurred a few times. The DNA of the CDR3 is TGCAGTGCTCGGACTAGTCCGACAGATACGCAGTATTTT. It translates to CSARTSPTDTQYF. This chain connects TRBV20-1 to TRBJ2-3; 7 positions agree with TRBD2. The CDR3 contains 13 residues. Germline loops: CDR1 DFQATT, CDR2 SNEGSKA (reference sequence). The trim removed 5 bases at V and 3 bases at J, leaving 5 bases unmatched.

This clonotype showed up just a few times. The rearrangement links TRBV5-1 to TRBJ2-5; D gene uncertain. There are 13 residues in the CDR3. V lost 2 bases and J lost 7, with 12 bases in between. Germline V gene data show CDR1 as SGHRS and CDR2 as YFSETQ. CDR3 DNA: TGCGCCAGCAGCTTCGACCGACTGGGGACCCAGTACTTC. Translating gives CASSFDRLGTQYF.

This clonotype showed up just a few times. The V and J genes are TRBV28 and TRBJ2-6; D gene uncertain. V lost 4 bases and J lost 2, with 12 bases in between. CDR3 length: 16 residues. Per the germline V gene, CDR1 is MDHEN and CDR2 is SYDVKM. The CDR3 reads CASSSPRTAGANVLTF. CDR3 nucleotide sequence: TGTGCCAGCAGTTCCCCCAGGACCGCTGGGGCCAACGTCCTGACTTTC.

CDR3 bases: TGTGCCAGCAGCCCGCGGGGGTGGGATCAGCCCCAGCATTTT. Translated, it gives CASSPRGWDQPQHF. The V call is TRBV7-2, the J call TRBJ1-5, with D possibly TRBD1 on 5 matching bases. The V gene lost 5 bases and the J gene lost 5 bases, with 13 bases spanning the gap. Per germline, CDR1 SGHTA and CDR2 FQGNSA. The CDR3 is made up of 14 amino acids. Supplemented by reference TRBV7-2 and TRBJ1-5, the full variable domain reads GAGVSQSPSNKVTEKGKDVELRCDPISGHTALYWYRQSLGQGLEFLIYFQGNSAPDKSGLPSDRFSAERTGGSVSTLTIQRTQQEDSAVYLCASSPRGWDQPQHFGDGTRLSIL.

This chain's CDR3 is CASSTTGGHEQYF. The CDR3 DNA reads as TGTGCCAGTAGTACTACAGGGGGCCACGAGCAGTACTTC. The chain is built from TRBV19 and TRBJ2-7; 9 bases match TRBD1. The length of the CDR3 is 13 residues. The V gene's germline CDR1 is LNHDA and CDR2 SQIVND (reference sequence). With V trimmed by 4 bases and J by 5 bases, 3 bases remained unmatched.

The chain links TRBV20-1 to TRBJ2-7; 8 bases fit TRBD1. The CDR3 is 19 residues long. Unmatched junction bases numbered 16, after V lost 0 bases and J lost 0 bases. Germline-derived CDR1 and CDR2 are DFQATT and SNEGSKA (reference sequence). The CDR3 protein is CSARDPGQGGGGPSYEQYF. CDR3 sequence (DNA): TGCAGTGCTAGAGATCCCGGACAGGGTGGTGGAGGTCCCTCCTACGAGCAGTACTTC.

The chain employs TRBV20-1 and TRBJ2-7; TRBD2 is a possible D gene (5 bases). Trimming removed 3 bases from V and 6 bases from J, with 9 bases in between. Looked up from germline, CDR1 is DFQATT and CDR2 is SNEGSKA (reference sequence). This CDR3 comprises 11 residues. CDR3 nucleotides: TGCAGTGCTAGTCTAGGGAGCGAGCAGTACTTC. Protein product: CSASLGSEQYF.

This clonotype was counted a few times. The chain carries TRBV28 and TRBJ2-7; D gene unclear. Germline lookup yields CDR1 MDHEN and CDR2 SYDVKM. The V end was cut by 1 base, the J end by 6 bases, with 7 bases between. The CDR3 is 12 residues long. The CDR3 DNA reads TGTGCCAGCAGTTTATCATCGTTCGAGCAGTACTTC. Translation: CASSLSSFEQYF.

This chain connects TRBV20-1 to TRBJ2-1; either TRBD1 or TRBD2 may fit D (6 bases each). CDR3 length: 15 amino acids. Per the germline V gene, CDR1 is DFQATT and CDR2 is SNEGSKA (reference sequence). V was clipped by 5 bases and J by 3 bases, with 17 bases between them. CDR3 coding DNA: TGCAGTGCTCTCCCGGTAGGAGGGGGCTACAATGAGCAGTTCTTC. The encoded protein is CSALPVGGGYNEQFF.